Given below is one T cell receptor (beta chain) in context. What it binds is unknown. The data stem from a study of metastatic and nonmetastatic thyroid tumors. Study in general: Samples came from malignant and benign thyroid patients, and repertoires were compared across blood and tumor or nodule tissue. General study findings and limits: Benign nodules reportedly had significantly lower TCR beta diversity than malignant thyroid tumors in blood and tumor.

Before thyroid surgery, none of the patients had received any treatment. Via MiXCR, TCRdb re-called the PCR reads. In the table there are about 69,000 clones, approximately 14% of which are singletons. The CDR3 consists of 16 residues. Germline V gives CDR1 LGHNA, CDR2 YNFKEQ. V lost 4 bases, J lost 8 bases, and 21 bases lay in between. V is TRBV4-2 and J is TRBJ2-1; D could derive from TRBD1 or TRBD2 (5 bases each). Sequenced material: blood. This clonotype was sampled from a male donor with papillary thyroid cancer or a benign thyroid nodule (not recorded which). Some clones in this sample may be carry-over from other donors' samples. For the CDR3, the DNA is TGTGCCAGCAGCCTCTGGGGGTCGGGTCAGTCGGATGAGCAGTTCTTC. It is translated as CASSLWGSGQSDEQFF.